This TCR beta chain was observed in a study of blood T cell repertoires in COVID-19. Sequencing used immunoSEQ multiplex PCR; TCRdb keeps in-frame clones, though not all of them. The sample yields about 120,000 clones, around 88% seen once. This clone has a handful of counts. Germline values: CDR1 SEHNR, CDR2 FQNEAQ (reference sequence). This CDR3 spans 14 amino acids. J was trimmed by 5 bases and V by 2 bases; bases with no gene match: 5. The sequenced sample was peripheral blood. The gene calls are TRBV7-9 and TRBJ1-1; 7 nucleotides match TRBD1. This sequence was found in an elderly man with active or convalescent COVID-19. CDR3 sequence (DNA): TGTGCCAGCAGCTTAATAGGGGGCGAGACTGAAGCTTTCTTT. This codes for CASSLIGGETEAFF.